A selection of T cell receptor beta chains follows, all from one sample in a study of T-cell memory formation after mild COVID-19. TCRdb independently ran MiXCR on the 5' RACE reads; one entry per CDR3 protein. Altogether 450,000 to 650,000 distinct CDR3 sequences are present, 20% being singletons, with the ten largest covering 9.5% to 15%. The specimen sequenced was PBMCs or a T cell subset sorted from them (not recorded which). These receptors came from an adult woman who had mild COVID-19 (a few samples of this study predate the infection). Cell type and time point are not known. Each CDR3 is given with its conserved first and last residue. A D gene is named only where the DNA matches it firmly. Size is omitted from some rows. Given values are once, few, many or a class for expanded clones.

d_call j_call cdr3_length v_call clone_size cdr3_nt cdr3_aa
NA TRBJ2-3 14 TRBV12-5 few TGTGCTAGTGGTTCCCCGGAGGACCAGGATACGCAGTATTTT CASGSPEDQDTQYF
NA TRBJ2-5 13 TRBV6-5 NA TGTGCCAGCAGTTACTCACTTGGAGAGACCCAGTACTTC CASSYSLGETQYF
TRBD2 TRBJ2-1 15 TRBV10-2 NA TGCGCCAGCAAAACTAGCGGGGGGCCAAACAATGAGCAGTTCTTC CASKTSGGPNNEQFF
NA TRBJ1-5 13 TRBV10-3 few TGTGCCATCAGCGGGGGGAGCAATCAGCCCCAGCATTTT CAISGGSNQPQHF
NA TRBJ1-1 14 TRBV20-1 few TGCAGTGCTAGAGGCCAGAGCTTGAACACTGAAGCTTTCTTT CSARGQSLNTEAFF
TRBD1 TRBJ2-5 16 TRBV6-5 many TGTGCCAGCAGCCAAGACACAGGGGGCCTTCAAGAGACCCAGTACTTC CASSQDTGGLQETQYF
TRBD1 TRBJ2-7 16 TRBV5-1 few TGCGCCAGCAGCTTGGATCCGACAGGGGGTTCCTACGAGCAGTACTTC CASSLDPTGGSYEQYF
NA TRBJ1-1 14 TRBV20-1 few TGCAGTGCTAGAGGTGTCAGGGTTAGGACTGAAGCTTTCTTT CSARGVRVRTEAFF
NA TRBJ2-7 13 TRBV6-2/TRBV6-3 few TGTGCCAGCAGACGCACGGGGCAGGTCGAGCAGTACTTC CASRRTGQVEQYF
NA TRBJ1-5 17 TRBV21-1 NA TGTGCCAGCAGCAAAGACCCACCTACAGGCAACAATCAGCCCCAGCATTTT CASSKDPPTGNNQPQHF
NA TRBJ1-1 12 TRBV6-5 NA TGTGCCAGCAGTGCAGGGACCACTGAAGCTTTCTTT CASSAGTTEAFF
NA TRBJ2-3 16 TRBV7-3 NA TGTGCCAGCAGCCCGTGGAGGGCCCGGGGGACAGATACGCAGTATTTT CASSPWRARGTDTQYF
TRBD2 TRBJ2-7 13 TRBV3-1 few TGTGCCAGCAAGGGACTAGCGCCCTACGAGCAGTACTTC CASKGLAPYEQYF
TRBD2 TRBJ2-2 15 TRBV12-3/TRBV12-4 NA TGTGCCAGCGTCGCCGGGACTAGCGGTACCGGGGAGCTGTTTTTT CASVAGTSGTGELFF
TRBD1 TRBJ1-1 14 TRBV11-3 NA TGTGCCAGCAGCGTAGGGACAGGGCTCCCTGAAGCTTTCTTT CASSVGTGLPEAFF
NA TRBJ2-1 17 TRBV4-2 NA NA CASSQDYFGPGYNEQFF
NA TRBJ2-2 13 TRBV12-3/TRBV12-4 NA TGTGCCAGCAGTTTGCACCGGACCGGGGAGCTGTTTTTT CASSLHRTGELFF
NA TRBJ1-1 12 TRBV12-3/TRBV12-4 NA TGTGCCAGCAGGGGATGGTTCACTGAAGCTTTCTTT CASRGWFTEAFF
NA TRBJ2-7 15 TRBV4-1 NA TGCGCCAGCAGCCAAGATTTAGGGCTAGCCGGCGAGCAGTACTTC CASSQDLGLAGEQYF
NA TRBJ2-1 14 TRBV14 few TGTGCCAGCAGCCAGGCGGGGGCTATGGGTGAGCAGTTCTTC CASSQAGAMGEQFF
NA TRBJ2-1 14 TRBV7-3 many TGTGCCAGCAACCCTCCAAGGGCCTGGAATGAGCAGTTCTTC CASNPPRAWNEQFF
NA TRBJ2-3 15 TRBV4-1 NA TGCGCCAGCAGCCAAGAGGGACGTGGGACAGATACGCAGTATTTT CASSQEGRGTDTQYF
NA TRBJ2-7 14 TRBV19 once TGTGCCAGTAGTATAGCGGTCCTAGCTTACGAGCAGTACTTC CASSIAVLAYEQYF
NA TRBJ1-5 17 TRBV6-1 few TGTGCCAGCAGTGACTTAAGCTGGGGGCTTGGCAATCAGCCCCAGCATTTT CASSDLSWGLGNQPQHF
TRBD1 TRBJ1-1 15 TRBV7-9 NA TGTGCCAGCAGCAAAACAAGGACAGGGTTCACTGAAGCTTTCTTT CASSKTRTGFTEAFF
NA TRBJ2-1 11 TRBV30 NA TGTGCCTGGAGTCAGTACAATGAGCAGTTCTTC CAWSQYNEQFF
NA TRBJ1-1 14 TRBV9 NA TGTGCCAGCAGCGGCGGGACACCAAACACTGAAGCTTTCTTT CASSGGTPNTEAFF
NA TRBJ2-3 16 TRBV7-3 NA TGTGCCAGCAGCTCGCCTGTGCTCCGGGTGACAGATACGCAGTATTTT CASSSPVLRVTDTQYF
TRBD2 TRBJ2-1 13 TRBV5-6 few TGTGCCAGCAGCGCCGGGAGGATGGATGAGCAGTTCTTC CASSAGRMDEQFF
NA TRBJ2-5 17 TRBV7-9 few TGTGCCAGCAGCCCCTTCGGTGGGCTAGAGAGCCAAGAGACCCAGTACTTC CASSPFGGLESQETQYF
TRBD2 TRBJ2-1 16 TRBV12-3/TRBV12-4 few TGTGCCAGCAGGGATTTTAGCGGGAGGGCCGGGAATGAGCAGTTCTTC CASRDFSGRAGNEQFF
NA TRBJ2-7 13 TRBV5-1 few TGCGCCAGCAGCTTGACCTATATTGGCGAGCAGTACTTC CASSLTYIGEQYF
NA TRBJ2-5 13 TRBV3-1 once TGTGCCAGCAGCCAAACTAGCTCCGAGACCCAGTACTTC CASSQTSSETQYF
TRBD2 TRBJ2-3 16 TRBV12-3/TRBV12-4 NA TGTGCCAGCAGTGGACTAGGGGAATTAGCGGCAGATACGCAGTATTTT CASSGLGELAADTQYF
NA TRBJ1-6 19 TRBV18 NA TGTGCCAGCTCACCCAACATGGCGAGGAAGGACAGCGGTTATTCACCCCTCCACTTT CASSPNMARKDSGYSPLHF
TRBD1 TRBJ2-7 14 TRBV20-1 NA TGCAGTGCTAGAGGGACAGGGAGAACCTACGAGCAGTACTTC CSARGTGRTYEQYF
NA TRBJ2-3 17 TRBV18 once TGTGCCAGCTCACCGCAACCGACAGGCCTTAGCACAGATACGCAGTATTTT CASSPQPTGLSTDTQYF
NA TRBJ1-1 14 TRBV2 few TGTGCCAGCAGTTGGGACGGTTTGAACACTGAAGCTTTCTTT CASSWDGLNTEAFF
NA TRBJ2-7 15 TRBV30 NA TGTGCCTGGAGCCAAAAGGGCTCTGTATCCTACGAGCAGTACTTC CAWSQKGSVSYEQYF
TRBD2 TRBJ2-7 15 TRBV7-9 NA TGTGCCAGCAGCGACACCGGGACTAGCACGTTCGAGCAGTACTTC CASSDTGTSTFEQYF
NA TRBJ2-4 15 TRBV20-1 NA TGCAGTGCTAGAGTGGACGGGGCGGCCAAAAACATTCAGTACTTC CSARVDGAAKNIQYF
NA TRBJ2-7 15 TRBV6-5 NA TGTGCCAGCAGAAGGGAGGGGGCTATATCCTACGAGCAGTACTTC CASRREGAISYEQYF
NA TRBJ2-7 12 TRBV7-9 NA TGTGCCAGCACCATAATGGAGGGCGAGCAGTACTTC CASTIMEGEQYF
TRBD2 TRBJ2-1 18 TRBV20-1 few TGCAGTGCTAGAGATTCAACTAGCGGGAGACCGTCCTACAATGAGCAGTTCTTC CSARDSTSGRPSYNEQFF
NA TRBJ2-7 13 TRBV6-1 NA TGTGCCAGCAGTGAAGCGGAACATCGCGAGCAGTACTTC CASSEAEHREQYF
NA TRBJ2-2 16 TRBV5-1 NA TGCGCCAGCAGCTTGGGCTGGACACGGGAAACCGGGGAGCTGTTTTTT CASSLGWTRETGELFF
TRBD2 TRBJ2-7 15 TRBV11-1 NA TGTGCCAGCAGCTTAGGAGCGGGGTACTCCTACGAGCAGTACTTC CASSLGAGYSYEQYF
NA TRBJ2-7 15 TRBV6-5 NA TGTGCCAGCAGTTACTCGATGGAGTTAACCTACGAGCAGTACTTC CASSYSMELTYEQYF
NA TRBJ2-3 15 TRBV18 few TGTGCCAGCTCACCCGGGACGGTTAGCACAGATACGCAGTATTTT CASSPGTVSTDTQYF